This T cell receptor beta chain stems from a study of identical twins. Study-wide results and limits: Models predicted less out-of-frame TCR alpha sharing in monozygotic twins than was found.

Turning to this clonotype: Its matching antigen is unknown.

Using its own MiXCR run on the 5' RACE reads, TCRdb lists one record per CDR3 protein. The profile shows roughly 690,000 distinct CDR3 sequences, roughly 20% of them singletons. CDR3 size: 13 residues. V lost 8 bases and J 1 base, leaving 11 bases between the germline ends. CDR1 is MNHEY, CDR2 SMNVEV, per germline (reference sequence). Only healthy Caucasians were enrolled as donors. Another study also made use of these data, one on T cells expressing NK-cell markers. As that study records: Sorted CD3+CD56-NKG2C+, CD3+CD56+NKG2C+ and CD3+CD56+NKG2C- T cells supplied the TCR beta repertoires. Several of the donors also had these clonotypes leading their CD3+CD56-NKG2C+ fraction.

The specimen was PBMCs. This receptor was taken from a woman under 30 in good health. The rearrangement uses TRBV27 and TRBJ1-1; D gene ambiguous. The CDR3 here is CASGSAGNTEAFF. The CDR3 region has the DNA TGTGCCAGCGGTTCCGCAGGGAACACTGAAGCTTTCTTT.